This TCR beta chain was obtained from a study of blood T cell repertoires in COVID-19. Study at large: The United States, Italy and Spain were the sources of the acute and convalescent COVID-19 samples. Sources were T cells, B-cell-depleted T cells, or PBMCs; the material itself was cDNA or gDNA.

CDR1 is SGDLS, CDR2 YYNGEE, per germline. The germline V and J ends were trimmed by 3 bases and 6 bases, with 9 bases remaining between them. The CDR3 length is 12 residues. Original methodology: Nucleated cell counts were estimated from reference gene primer amplification. Produced via immunoSEQ multiplex PCR; TCRdb's table is partial and in-frame only. That table furnishes V, J and clone size, whereas the DNA furnished D and trimming. The sample records approximately 530,000 clones, 85% to 90% being singletons. Patients of the Seattle cohort, enrolled during active infection, were followed longitudinally.

V usage is TRBV9 and J usage is TRBJ1-2, with D possibly matching TRBD1 (5 bases). Source material: peripheral blood. The clonotype originates from a woman in her forties or fifties with COVID-19, enrolled during active disease. The CDR3 loop is CASSEQEHGYTF. CDR3 bases: TGTGCCAGCAGCGAACAGGAGCATGGCTACACCTTC.